The clone carrying this T cell receptor beta chain was counted ten times or more. Its specificity is not known. This sample was taken from a study of response to subunit inactivated influenza vaccine. General study results and limits: A suggestion made by the authors is that each seasonal influenza vaccination recruits few new T cells.

Germline values: CDR1 SGHDT, CDR2 YYEEEE. The CDR3 runs 18 residues. After removal of 4 bases from V and 5 bases from J, the junction contained 17 bases not matched to a gene. One entry per CDR3 protein results from TCRdb running MiXCR on the RT-PCR reads. The profile shows around 750,000 distinct CDR3 sequences, 21% of them singletons. The genes are TRBV5-6 and TRBJ2-2, with 7 nucleotides matching TRBD1. Sequenced here: PBMCs from blood, sampled around 5 days after vaccination. The TCR comes from a man between 50 and 59 years old who received an inactivated influenza vaccine. This chain's CDR3 is CASSLLRSHRGKTGELFF. The CDR3 DNA sequence: TGTGCCAGCAGCCTCCTACGATCGCACAGGGGAAAGACCGGGGAGCTGTTTTTT. Variable domain in full (rest from reference TRBV5-6 and TRBJ2-2): DAGVTQSPTHLIKTRGQQVTLRCSPKSGHDTVSWYQQALGQGPQFIFQYYEEEERQRGNFPDRFSGHQFPNYSSELNVNALLLGDSALYLCASSLLRSHRGKTGELFFGEGSRLTVL.